The 17 T cell receptor beta chains below were found in one sample sequenced in a study of post-analysis software for immune sequencing data. Study conclusions and caveats: Patients had higher frequencies than controls of five TRBV segments, including TRBV5-6, TRBV5-1 and TRBV20-1.

No antigens are known for them. Researchers reported that TCR beta cDNA libraries carried unique molecular identifiers. TCRdb redid the calling of the PCR reads with MiXCR, one entry per CDR3 protein. The sample holds roughly 730,000 distinct CDR3 sequences; about 32% are singletons and the top ten take approximately 0.6%. The material sequenced was blood. These receptors were obtained from a girl between 5 and 17 years old with multiple sclerosis.

This clonotype was seen a few times. The V call is TRBV6-1, the J call TRBJ2-1, with 10 nucleotides matching TRBD1. Germline CDR1 reads MNHNS; CDR2 reads SASEGT. The V gene end was trimmed by 8 bases and the J gene end by 5 bases; junction bases not matched to a gene: 6. CDR3 size: 14 residues. The CDR3 nucleotides read TGTGCCAGCCGCCGGGACAGGGGCCACAATGAGCAGTTCTTC. This codes for CASRRDRGHNEQFF.

V is TRBV28 and J is TRBJ2-1; TRBD1 aligns across 9 bases. With V trimmed by 4 bases and J by 6 bases, 7 bases remained unmatched. This CDR3 contains 15 residues. Per germline, CDR1 MDHEN and CDR2 SYDVKM. The CDR3 DNA sequence: TGTGCCAGCAGTTCACCACAGGGGGCGGGCAATGAGCAGTTCTTC. Translating gives CASSSPQGAGNEQFF.

The chain combines TRBV20-1 with TRBJ2-7; no definite D call. The tail of the sequence fits TRBJ2-5 better, so the J call may be wrong. The CDR3 is 13 residues long. CDR1 is DFQATT, CDR2 SNEGSKA, per germline (reference sequence). The CDR3: CSARPWSEETQYF. CDR3 nucleotides: TGCAGTGCTAGACCCTGGAGTGAGGAGACCCAGTACTTC.

The J gene is TRBJ2-7, the V gene TRBV20-1, with D tentatively TRBD2 (6 bases). V gave up 6 bases and J gave up 3 bases, with 12 bases separating them. The germline V gene has CDR1 DFQATT and CDR2 SNEGSKA (reference sequence). This CDR3 is 12 amino acids long. The CDR3 DNA reads as TGCAGTGCCCTAGACGGGGGCTACGAGCAGTACTTC. It is translated as CSALDGGYEQYF.

The chain is built from TRBV6-6 and TRBJ2-7, with D unresolved. The CDR3 is 13 amino acids. Between the trimmed V and J ends, which lost 4 bases and 3 bases, there was a span of 10 bases. CDR1 MNHNY and CDR2 SVGAGI come from the germline V gene (reference sequence). CDR3 sequence reads: CASSSYNHYEQYF. The CDR3 bases are TGTGCCAGCAGTTCCTACAATCACTACGAGCAGTACTTC.

This clonotype turned up a few times. The rearrangement links TRBV24-1 to TRBJ2-7; the D gene is possibly TRBD1 (6 bases). Germline lookup yields CDR1 KGHDR and CDR2 SFDVKD. Trimming stripped 4 bases from V and 10 bases from J, with 10 bases between. The CDR3 totals 11 residues. CDR3 in amino acids: CATSEQGNQYF. The CDR3, as DNA: TGTGCCACCAGTGAACAGGGAAACCAGTACTTC.

J is TRBJ2-4 and V is TRBV5-1, with TRBD1 identical over 8 bases. The J call could be wrong; TRBJ2-7 is a better fit for the DNA end. The germline CDR1 and CDR2 sequences are SGHRS and YFSETQ. The CDR3 contains 13 residues. CDR3 in DNA: TGCGCCAGCAGCACGGACAGGGTCCACGAGCAGTACTTC. Its protein is CASSTDRVHEQYF.

The chain joins TRBV7-8 to TRBJ2-7, with 12 bases that match TRBD2. V shed 5 bases and J 3 bases; nucleotides not matched to a gene: 11. The CDR3 is made up of 17 amino acids. Germline loops: CDR1 SGHVS, CDR2 FQNEAQ. The CDR3 region is CASSGWASGRVIYEQYF. In DNA form, the CDR3 reads TGTGCCAGCAGCGGATGGGCTAGCGGGAGGGTTATCTACGAGCAGTACTTC.

The chain combines TRBV28 with TRBJ2-5, with a weak D call TRBD2 (5 bases). The CDR3 covers 13 residues. The germline V gene has CDR1 MDHEN and CDR2 SYDVKM. Trimming cost V 3 bases and J 5 bases, with 10 bases left between them. The CDR3 DNA reads TGTGCCAGCAGTTTTTCTACGGGGGAGACCCAGTACTTC. It is translated as CASSFSTGETQYF.

V gene TRBV7-9 combines with J gene TRBJ1-2; D is possibly TRBD1 (6 bases). Germline V gives CDR1 SEHNR, CDR2 FQNEAQ (reference sequence). Trimming left V 6 bases short and J 4 bases short, with 15 bases between. This CDR3 has 14 amino acids. This chain's CDR3 is CASRGELDSYGYTF. The CDR3 coding sequence is TGTGCCAGCAGGGGGGAACTGGACAGCTATGGCTACACCTTC.

This clonotype was observed a few times. The V and J genes are TRBV9 and TRBJ2-3; D not certain. Per germline, CDR1 SGDLS and CDR2 YYNGEE. Trimming took 0 bases from V and 5 from J, leaving 16 bases between them. CDR3 length equals 16 residues. The CDR3 loop is CASSVGGVGIGDTQYF. The CDR3 nucleotides read TGTGCCAGCAGCGTAGGTGGGGTGGGTATAGGAGATACGCAGTATTTT. The whole variable domain, filled in from reference TRBV9 and TRBJ2-3, reads DSGVTQTPKHLITATGQRVTLRCSPRSGDLSVYWYQQSLDQGLQFLIQYYNGEERAKGNILERFSAQQFPDLHSELNLSSLELGDSALYFCASSVGGVGIGDTQYFGPGTRLTVL.

This rearrangement joins TRBV29-1 to TRBJ2-1; D uncertain. CDR1 is SQVTM and CDR2 is ANQGSEA in the germline V gene. Trimming removed 6 bases from V and 9 bases from J, with 18 bases in between. This CDR3 is built from 13 residues. The CDR3 here is CSVRWLVVGEQFF. DNA for the CDR3: TGCAGCGTCCGGTGGCTGGTAGTCGGTGAGCAGTTCTTC.

The V gene is TRBV12-3 or TRBV12-4, the J gene TRBJ1-6, with a possible D match to TRBD1 (5 bases). Trimming stripped 3 bases from V and 9 bases from J, with 18 bases between. This CDR3 contains 16 residues. The CDR3 coding sequence is TGTGCCAGCAGTTTTTGGGGGATTGGCGTTGGTTCACCCCTCCACTTT. Amino acids: CASSFWGIGVGSPLHF.

This clonotype was seen at least ten times. DNA of the CDR3: TGTGCCAGCAGCTTGGGGACAGGGGGCGTAGATACGCAGTATTTT. Residues: CASSLGTGGVDTQYF. The chain uses TRBV7-9 and TRBJ2-3, with 12 bases fitting TRBD1. The CDR3 is made up of 15 amino acids. With V trimmed by 3 bases and J by 5 bases, 3 bases remained unmatched. Germline V lookup: CDR1 SEHNR, CDR2 FQNEAQ (reference sequence).

This clonotype has just a few counts. The V gene is TRBV4-3, the J gene TRBJ2-5; D possibly corresponds to TRBD1 (6 bases). Germline values: CDR1 LGHNA, CDR2 YSLEER. The CDR3 extends over 15 amino acids. V gave up 4 bases and J gave up 3 bases, with 15 bases separating them. The CDR3 reads CASSLQQGREETQYF. The DNA of the CDR3 is TGCGCCAGCAGCCTACAACAGGGACGGGAAGAGACCCAGTACTTC.

About this clonotype: At one end, the junction sequence differs from germline, possibly due to a read error. The gene calls are TRBV12-3 or TRBV12-4 and TRBJ2-1, with D unresolved. CDR3 size: 13 residues. CDR3 sequence: CASSRGRDTEQCF. DNA of the CDR3: TGTGCCAGCAGCCGAGGACGTGACACTGAGCAGTGCTTC.

This clonotype was picked up a small number of times. This rearrangement joins TRBV11-2 to TRBJ1-2, with D possibly being TRBD1 (6 bases). The CDR3 spans 16 residues. The V end was cut by 0 bases, the J end by 8 bases, with 19 bases between. CDR1 SGHAT and CDR2 FQNNGV come from the germline V gene. As DNA, the CDR3 is TGTGCCAGCAGCTTAGATCTAATTGGCGCAGGGGTCGGCTACACCTTC. Translated, it gives CASSLDLIGAGVGYTF.